What follows describes a single TCR beta chain. The antigen remains unidentified. The data derive from a study of T cell responses to AZD1222 COVID-19 vaccine. Using immunoSEQ multiplex PCR, the repertoire was profiled, and TCRdb retains in-frame clones only, with some absent. In the table there are 110,000 to 150,000 clones, just over 90% of which are singletons. The CDR3 extends over 13 amino acids. CDR1 is LGHDT, CDR2 YNNKEL, per germline (reference sequence). With 3 bases removed from V and 9 bases from J, the gap between germline ends came to 12 bases. Broader study findings: Repertoires were obtained solely post-peak T cell response. Vaccine-associated CD4 TCRs spanned spike, dominant at 160-218 and 743-854. Just a handful of AZD1222 recipients tested seropositive at baseline.

V and J are TRBV3-1 (or the pseudogene TRBV3-2) and TRBJ2-1; D unclear. The sequence was collected from an adult in good health. The sample in question was peripheral blood, obtained on day 0 of AZD1222 vaccination. This CDR3 reads CASSQMPWGEQFF. The CDR3 nucleotides are TGTGCCAGCAGCCAGATGCCCTGGGGTGAGCAGTTCTTC.